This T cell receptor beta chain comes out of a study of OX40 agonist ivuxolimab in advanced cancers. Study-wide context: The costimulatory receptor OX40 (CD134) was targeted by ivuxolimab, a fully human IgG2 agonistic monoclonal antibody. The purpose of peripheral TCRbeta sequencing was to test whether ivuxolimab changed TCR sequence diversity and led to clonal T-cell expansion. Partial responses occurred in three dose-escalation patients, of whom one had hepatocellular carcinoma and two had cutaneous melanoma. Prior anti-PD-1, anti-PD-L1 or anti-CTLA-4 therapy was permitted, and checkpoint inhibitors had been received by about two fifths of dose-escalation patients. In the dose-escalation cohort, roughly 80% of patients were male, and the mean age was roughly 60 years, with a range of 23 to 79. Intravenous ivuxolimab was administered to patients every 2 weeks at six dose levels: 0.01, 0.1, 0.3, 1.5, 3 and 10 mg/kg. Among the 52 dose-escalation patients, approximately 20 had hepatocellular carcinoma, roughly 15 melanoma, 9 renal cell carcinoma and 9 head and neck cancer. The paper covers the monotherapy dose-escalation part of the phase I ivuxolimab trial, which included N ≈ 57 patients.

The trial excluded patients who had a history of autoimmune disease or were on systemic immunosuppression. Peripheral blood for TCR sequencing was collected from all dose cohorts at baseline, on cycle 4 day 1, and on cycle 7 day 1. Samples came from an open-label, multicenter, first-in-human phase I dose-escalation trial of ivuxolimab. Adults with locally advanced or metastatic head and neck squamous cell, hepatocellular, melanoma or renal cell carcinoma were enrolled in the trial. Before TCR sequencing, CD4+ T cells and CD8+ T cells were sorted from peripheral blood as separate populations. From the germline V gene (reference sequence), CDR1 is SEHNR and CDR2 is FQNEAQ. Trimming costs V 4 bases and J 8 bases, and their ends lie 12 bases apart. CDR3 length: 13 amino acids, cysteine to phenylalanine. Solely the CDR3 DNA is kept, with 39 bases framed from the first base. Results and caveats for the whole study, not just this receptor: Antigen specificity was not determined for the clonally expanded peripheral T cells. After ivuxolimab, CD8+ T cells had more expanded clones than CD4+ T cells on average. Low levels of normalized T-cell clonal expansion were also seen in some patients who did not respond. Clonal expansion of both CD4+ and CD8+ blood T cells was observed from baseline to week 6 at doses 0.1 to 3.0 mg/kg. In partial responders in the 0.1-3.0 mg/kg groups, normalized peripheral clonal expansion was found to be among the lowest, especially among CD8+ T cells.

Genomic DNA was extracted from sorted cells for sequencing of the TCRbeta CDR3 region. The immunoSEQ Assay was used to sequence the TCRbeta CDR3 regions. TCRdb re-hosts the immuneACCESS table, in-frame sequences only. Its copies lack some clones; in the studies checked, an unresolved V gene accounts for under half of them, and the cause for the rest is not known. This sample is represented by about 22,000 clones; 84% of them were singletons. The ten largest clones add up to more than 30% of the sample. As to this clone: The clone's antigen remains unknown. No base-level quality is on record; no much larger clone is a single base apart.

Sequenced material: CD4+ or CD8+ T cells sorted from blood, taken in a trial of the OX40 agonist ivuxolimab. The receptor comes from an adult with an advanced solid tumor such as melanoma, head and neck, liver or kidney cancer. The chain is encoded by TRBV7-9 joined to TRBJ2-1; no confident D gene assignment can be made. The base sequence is TGTGCCAGCAGCTCGCATCCTAGGGATGAGCAGTTCTTC. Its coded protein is CASSSHPRDEQFF. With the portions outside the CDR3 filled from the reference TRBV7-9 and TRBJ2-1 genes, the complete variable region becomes DTGVSQNPRHKITKRGQNVTFRCDPISEHNRLYWYRQTLGQGPEFLTYFQNEAQLEKSRLLSDRFSAERPKGSFSTLEIQRTEQGDSAMYLCASSSHPRDEQFFGPGTRLTVL.